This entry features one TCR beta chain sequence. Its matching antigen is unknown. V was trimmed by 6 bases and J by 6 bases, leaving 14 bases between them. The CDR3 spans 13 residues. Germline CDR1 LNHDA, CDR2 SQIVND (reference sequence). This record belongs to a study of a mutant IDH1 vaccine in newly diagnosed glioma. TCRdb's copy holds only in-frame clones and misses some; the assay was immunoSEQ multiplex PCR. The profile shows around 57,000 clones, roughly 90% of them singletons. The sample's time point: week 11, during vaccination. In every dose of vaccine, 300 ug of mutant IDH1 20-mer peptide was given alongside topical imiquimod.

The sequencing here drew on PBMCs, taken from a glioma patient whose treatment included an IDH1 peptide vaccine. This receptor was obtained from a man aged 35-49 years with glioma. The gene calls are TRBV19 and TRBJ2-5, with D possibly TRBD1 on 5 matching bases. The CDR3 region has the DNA TGTGCCAGTAGGACCGACAGAAGTCAGACCCAGTACTTC. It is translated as CASRTDRSQTQYF.